This T cell receptor (beta chain) was identified in a study of early T cells in non-severe SARS-CoV-2 infection. The CDR3 has 14 residues. Losses at the gene ends were 4 bases for V and 1 base for J; bases not matched to a gene: 0. Germline CDR1 is MNHEY and CDR2 is SMNVEV (reference sequence). This clonotype was detected a few times. TCRdb re-called the 5' RACE reads through MiXCR, storing one row per CDR3 protein. Of around 30,000 distinct CDR3 sequences detected, roughly 5% appear once; the ten largest clones hold about 10%. The sequencing input was whole blood. The TCR originated in an adult who was a healthcare worker with PCR-confirmed SARS-CoV-2 infection or an uninfected control (not recorded which). J is TRBJ2-3 and V is TRBV27; 9 nucleotides align to TRBD2. The CDR3 DNA reads as TGTGCCAGCAGTTGGACTAGCGGCACAGATACGCAGTATTTT. The encoded protein is CASSWTSGTDTQYF.